This T cell receptor (beta chain) was recovered during a study of cytomegalovirus exposure and HLA in healthy donors. The PCR contained 60 Vbeta and 13 Jbeta primers. Profiling relied on immunoSEQ multiplex PCR, and the TCRdb table lists in-frame clones only, not all of them. The sample consists of around 160,000 clones, roughly 80% of them appearing once. The V end lost 7 bases, the J end lost 5 bases, and 9 bases lay between the germline ends. The CDR3 consists of 11 residues. Per germline, CDR1 SEHNR and CDR2 FQNEAQ (reference sequence). Sequencing input: PBMCs. The sequence was collected from a man aged 40-50 years in good health and CMV-seropositive. The chain joins TRBV7-9 to TRBJ2-7; D gene unclear. Here the CDR3 reads CASNPEDEQYF. The CDR3, as DNA: TGTGCCAGCAACCCCGAGGACGAGCAGTACTTC.